The 17 T cell receptor beta chains presented below share a single source sample, sequenced in a study of blood T cell repertoires in COVID-19. Measured with immunoSEQ multiplex PCR; TCRdb has only the in-frame clones, and not every one. Here the sample spans 70,000 to 95,000 clones, about 80% being singletons. The sequencing sample was made of peripheral blood. The receptors stem from a middle-aged woman with active or convalescent COVID-19.

This rearrangement joins TRBV7-9 to TRBJ2-2; TRBD2 is a possible D gene (6 bases). The V gene's germline CDR1 is SEHNR and CDR2 FQNEAQ (reference sequence). The CDR3 extends over 17 amino acids. Trimming cost V 2 bases and J 4 bases, with 17 bases left between them. Here the CDR3 DNA reads TGTGCCAGCAGCTTAATCACTCCCCAAGCGGGCACCGGGGAGCTGTTTTTT. Translated: CASSLITPQAGTGELFF.

The chain carries TRBV7-8 and TRBJ2-7; TRBD1 matches at 7 bases. V lost 0 bases and J lost 4; bases outside the gene matches: 6. From germline, CDR1 is SGHVS and CDR2 FQNEAQ. The CDR3 has 15 residues. CDR3 sequence reads: CASSLAWDRTYEQYF. CDR3 in DNA: TGTGCCAGCAGCTTAGCCTGGGACAGAACTTACGAGCAGTACTTC.

For the CDR3, the DNA is TGTGCCAGCACGGGGGGCCAAAACATTCAGTACTTC. This gives the protein CASTGGQNIQYF. The V call is TRBV11-3, the J call TRBJ2-4, with D perhaps TRBD2 (7 bases). The CDR3 covers 12 residues. In germline, CDR1 is SGHNT, CDR2 YENEEA. V dropped 7 bases and J dropped 5 bases, with 9 bases sitting between them.

This sequence joins TRBV7-9 and TRBJ2-5; 8 nucleotides align to TRBD2. The V gene end was trimmed by 3 bases and the J gene end by 4 bases; junction bases not matched to a gene: 7. The length of the CDR3 is 15 residues. CDR1 is SEHNR and CDR2 is FQNEAQ in the germline V gene (reference sequence). CDR3 sequence: CASSFNGGAGETQYF. CDR3 coding DNA: TGTGCCAGCAGCTTCAACGGGGGGGCCGGAGAGACCCAGTACTTC.

The chain employs TRBV30 and TRBJ1-5; D gene uncertain. The V and J ends lost 0 bases and 6 bases respectively, with 12 bases between them. CDR3 length equals 14 residues. Looked up from germline, CDR1 is GTSNPN and CDR2 is SVGIG (reference sequence). CDR3 residues: CAWSVLGIGQPQHF. The CDR3 DNA sequence: TGTGCCTGGAGTGTCCTCGGGATTGGTCAGCCCCAGCATTTT.

This clone was seen just once. The rearrangement uses TRBV27 and TRBJ1-2; unclear D gene. The CDR3 sequence is 15 residues long. V was cut by 5 bases and J by 2 bases, with 15 bases left in between. CDR1 and CDR2 from the germline V gene are MNHEY and SMNVEV (reference sequence). Here the CDR3 DNA reads TGTGCCAGCAGTCCCCGGGAGCAAATCAACTATGGCTACACCTTC. Its translation: CASSPREQINYGYTF.

The chain employs TRBV5-1 and TRBJ2-3; TRBD2 matches at 7 bases. Germline V gives CDR1 SGHRS, CDR2 YFSETQ. CDR3 size: 16 residues. V trimming: 4 bases; J trimming: 3 bases; junction bases outside the gene matches: 11. The chain's CDR3 is CASSPALERGTDTQYF. The CDR3 DNA is TGCGCCAGCAGCCCGGCCCTCGAGCGGGGAACAGATACGCAGTATTTT.

This clone was seen only a few times. The rearrangement uses TRBV6-2 or TRBV6-3 and TRBJ1-2; D is possibly TRBD1 (5 bases). There are 15 residues in the CDR3. Trimming removed 3 bases from V and 4 bases from J, with 15 bases in between. Per germline, CDR1 MNHEY and CDR2 SVGEGT. CDR3: CASSYTGGSSYGYTF. The CDR3 bases are TGTGCCAGCAGTTATACGGGGGGGTCCAGCTATGGCTACACCTTC.

This rearrangement joins TRBV7-8 to TRBJ2-3; possibly TRBD2 for D (5 bases). CDR3 length: 15 residues. The germline CDR1 and CDR2 sequences are SGHVS and FQNEAQ. V lost 5 bases to trimming and J lost 0 bases, with 12 bases between them. CDR3: CASSRRLPSTDTQYF. CDR3 DNA: TGTGCCAGCAGCCGCCGACTACCAAGCACAGATACGCAGTATTTT.

The chain uses TRBV11-3 and TRBJ1-4; TRBD1 matches 7 bases. Germline CDR1 and CDR2: SGHNT and YENEEA. V dropped 3 bases and J dropped 6; count of bases not matched to a gene: 4. The CDR3 has 14 residues. CDR3 sequence (DNA): TGTGCCAGCAGCTTGACAGGGATGGATGAAAAACTGTTTTTT. Translation: CASSLTGMDEKLFF.

The CDR3 DNA reads as TGTGCCAGTAGAAACACCGGGACAGGGTCGAATAAACTGTTTTTT. This encodes CASRNTGTGSNKLFF. The V and J genes are TRBV19 and TRBJ1-4, with 9 bases aligning to TRBD1. V shed 6 bases and J 11 bases; nucleotides not matched to a gene: 13. The CDR3 consists of 15 residues. Germline V gene data show CDR1 as LNHDA and CDR2 as SQIVND (reference sequence).

There are a few counts of this clone. The chain employs TRBV6-4 and TRBJ2-2, with D unresolved. Germline CDR1 MRHNA, CDR2 SNTAGT. This CDR3 spans 14 amino acids. V lost 3 bases, J lost 5 bases, and 10 bases lay in between. The CDR3 DNA reads TGTGCCAGCAGTGAACTGATTAATACCGGGGAGCTGTTTTTT. As protein: CASSELINTGELFF.

In its sample, this clone was seen once. This chain joins TRBV19 and TRBJ1-5; D is possibly TRBD1 (5 bases). The V gene lost 10 bases and the J gene lost 1 base, with 14 bases spanning the gap. Germline assignment: CDR1 LNHDA and CDR2 SQIVND (reference sequence). The CDR3 is made up of 14 amino acids. CDR3 coding DNA: TGTGCCACCCATCCCCGACAGAGCAATCAGCCCCAGCATTTT. Protein sequence: CATHPRQSNQPQHF.

The chain links TRBV6-5 to TRBJ1-1; possible D gene TRBD1, 6 bases. Trimming shortened V by 2 bases and J by 0 bases, and 10 bases separated the two germline ends. The CDR3 has 15 residues. CDR1 and CDR2 from the germline V gene are MNHEY and SVGAGI. The CDR3 nucleotides read TGTGCCAGCAGTTACCAGGACAGTATGAACACTGAAGCTTTCTTT. Its protein is CASSYQDSMNTEAFF.

This chain connects TRBV6-6 to TRBJ2-5; maybe TRBD2 (5 bases). The germline V gene encodes CDR1 MNHNY and CDR2 SVGAGI (reference sequence). Trimming left V 4 bases short and J 7 bases short, with 10 bases between. The CDR3 loop spans 12 amino acids. CDR3 residues: CASSSSGGTQYF. The CDR3 DNA follows: TGTGCCAGCAGTTCGAGCGGAGGGACCCAGTACTTC.

This clone occurred many times. The chain carries TRBV21-1 and TRBJ1-6. TRBV21-1 is deemed a pseudogene. There are 18 residues in the CDR3. Here the CDR3 reads CASSKTPGFCGLNSPLHF. CDR3 bases: TGTGCCAGCAGCAAGACCCCGGGGTTTTGCGGGCTCAATTCACCCCTCCACTTT.

The chain is built from TRBV28 and TRBJ2-7, with 8 bases lining up with TRBD1. V lost 7 bases and J lost 1; bases outside the gene matches: 6. The CDR3 length is 14 residues. Germline-derived CDR1 and CDR2 are MDHEN and SYDVKM. The chain's CDR3 is CASTSGGRSYEQYF. For the CDR3, the DNA is TGTGCCAGCACCTCAGGGGGCAGGTCCTACGAGCAGTACTTC.